The clone carrying this T cell receptor (beta chain) was seen more than once but under ten times. The antigen remains undetermined. The germline V gene has CDR1 LGHDT and CDR2 YNNKEL (reference sequence). This CDR3 is built from 14 residues. V lost 4 bases and J lost 6, with 13 bases in between. The data belong to a study of T cells after yellow fever vaccination. TCRdb re-called the 5' RACE reads with MiXCR, one entry per CDR3 protein. The sample consists of roughly 120,000 distinct CDR3 sequences, roughly 6.7% of them appearing once. Overall study findings and caveats: A large majority of primary-vaccination clones showed up again after the booster (approximately 96% CD4, about 87% CD8).

Here the sequenced sample was CD4+ T cells sorted from PBMCs, taken more than 8 days after the first yellow fever vaccination. This sequence joins TRBV3-1 and TRBJ1-5, with D unclear. The TCR sequence derives from a man younger than 35 who received the YFV17D yellow fever vaccine. The CDR3 protein is CASSPLSRGQPQHF. In nucleotides, the CDR3 is TGTGCCAGCAGCCCTCTCTCCCGGGGTCAGCCCCAGCATTTT.